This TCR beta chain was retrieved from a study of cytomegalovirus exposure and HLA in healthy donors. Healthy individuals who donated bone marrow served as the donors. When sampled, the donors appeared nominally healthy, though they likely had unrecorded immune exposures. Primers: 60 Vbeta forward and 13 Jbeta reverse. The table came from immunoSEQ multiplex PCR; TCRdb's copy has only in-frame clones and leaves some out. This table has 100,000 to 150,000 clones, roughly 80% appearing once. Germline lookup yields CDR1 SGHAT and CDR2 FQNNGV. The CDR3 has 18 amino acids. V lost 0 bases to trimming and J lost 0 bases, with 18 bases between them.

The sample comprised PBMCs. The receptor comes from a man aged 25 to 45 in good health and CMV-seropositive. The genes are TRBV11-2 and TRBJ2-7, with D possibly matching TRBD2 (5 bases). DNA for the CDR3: TGTGCCAGCAGCTTAGATTGGGGAGCGGAAGCCTACTCCTACGAGCAGTACTTC. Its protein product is CASSLDWGAEAYSYEQYF.